The present T cell receptor beta chain was sequenced within a study of graft-versus-host responses after intestinal transplantation. Background on the study: Recipients had transplants, and these were multivisceral, liver-intestinal, or isolated intestinal. Anti-thymocyte globulin induction, then tacrolimus and steroids for around 3 years, went to all recipients.

Germline CDR1 reads SGHNT; CDR2 reads YYREEE (reference sequence). The CDR3 loop spans 14 amino acids. Deletions cut 4 bases from V and 7 bases from J, with 17 bases between. As for this clone: The antigen is not known.

Study findings and constraints: Present in recipient marrow, GvH clones included some that appeared first in ileum or blood.

TCRdb's table, derived via immunoSEQ multiplex PCR, lists solely in-frame clones and lacks some. The sample shows around 12,000 clones, 80% to 95% of them seen only once. The rearrangement links TRBV5-4 to TRBJ1-2; weak D call: TRBD1 (6 bases). Material: PBMCs, obtained 950 to 1,200 days after intestinal transplantation. This receptor was obtained from a human patient who received an intestinal transplant, so some T cells may come from the graft donor. The CDR3 nucleotides are TGTGCCAGCAGCCAAGAAGGGGGAGGTCGTGGCTACACCTTC. Translated: CASSQEGGGRGYTF.